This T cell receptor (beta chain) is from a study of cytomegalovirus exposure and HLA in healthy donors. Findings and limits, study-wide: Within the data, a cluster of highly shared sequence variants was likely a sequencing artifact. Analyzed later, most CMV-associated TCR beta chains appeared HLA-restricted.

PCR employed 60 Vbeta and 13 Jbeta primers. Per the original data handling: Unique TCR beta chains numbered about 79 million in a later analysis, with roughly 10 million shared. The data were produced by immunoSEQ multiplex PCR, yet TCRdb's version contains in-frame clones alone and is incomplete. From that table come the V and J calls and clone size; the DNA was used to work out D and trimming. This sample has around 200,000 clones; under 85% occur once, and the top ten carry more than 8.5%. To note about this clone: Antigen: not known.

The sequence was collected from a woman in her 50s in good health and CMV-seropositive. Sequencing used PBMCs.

CDR3 nucleotide sequence: TGCGCCAGCAGCTTGCAGGGGCCCTATAATTCACCCCTCCACTTT. It yields the protein CASSLQGPYNSPLHF. V gene TRBV5-1 combines with J gene TRBJ1-6, with TRBD1 as a possible D gene (6 bases). Germline V CDR1 and CDR2: SGHRS, YFSETQ. V was shortened by 1 base and J by 2 bases, with 7 bases between the two germline ends. The CDR3 totals 15 residues.